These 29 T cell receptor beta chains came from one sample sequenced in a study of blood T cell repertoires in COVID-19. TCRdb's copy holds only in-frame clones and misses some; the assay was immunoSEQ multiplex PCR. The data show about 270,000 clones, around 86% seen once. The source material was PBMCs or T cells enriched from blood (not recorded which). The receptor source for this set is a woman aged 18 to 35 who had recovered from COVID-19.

CDR3 coding DNA: TGTGCCGGCCGCGAGGGGGCAAATTCACCCCTCCACTTT. This encodes CAGREGANSPLHF. The chain employs TRBV6-5 and TRBJ1-6; 7 bases align to TRBD1. Looked up from germline, CDR1 is MNHEY and CDR2 is SVGAGI. Trimming took 11 bases from V and 7 from J; bases not matched to a gene: 8. This CDR3 spans 13 amino acids.

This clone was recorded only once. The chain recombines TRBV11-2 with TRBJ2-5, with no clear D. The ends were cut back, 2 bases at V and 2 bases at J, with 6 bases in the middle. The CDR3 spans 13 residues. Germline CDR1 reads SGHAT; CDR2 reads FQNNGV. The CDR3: CASSLSRQETQYF. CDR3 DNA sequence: TGTGCCAGCAGCTTATCGCGGCAAGAGACCCAGTACTTC.

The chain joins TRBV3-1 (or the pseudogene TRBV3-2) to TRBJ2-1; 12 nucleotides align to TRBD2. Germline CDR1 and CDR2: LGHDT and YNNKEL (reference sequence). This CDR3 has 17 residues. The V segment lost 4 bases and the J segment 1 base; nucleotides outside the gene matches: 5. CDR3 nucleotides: TGTGCCAGCAGCCTCAGGACTAGCGGGATTTCCTACAATGAGCAGTTCTTC. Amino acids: CASSLRTSGISYNEQFF.

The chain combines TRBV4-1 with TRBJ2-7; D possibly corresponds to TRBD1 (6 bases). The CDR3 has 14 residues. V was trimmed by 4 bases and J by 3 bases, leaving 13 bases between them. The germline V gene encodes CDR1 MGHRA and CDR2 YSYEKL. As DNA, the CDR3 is TGCGCCAGCAGCCCCAGGACAGACCTCTACGAGCAGTACTTC. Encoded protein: CASSPRTDLYEQYF.

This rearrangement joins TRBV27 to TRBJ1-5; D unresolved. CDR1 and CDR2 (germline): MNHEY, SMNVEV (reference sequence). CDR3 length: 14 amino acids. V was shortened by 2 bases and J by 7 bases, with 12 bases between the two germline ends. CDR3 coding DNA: TGTGCCAGCAGTTTACTTAGCGGGTCCCAGCCCCAGCATTTT. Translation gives CASSLLSGSQPQHF.

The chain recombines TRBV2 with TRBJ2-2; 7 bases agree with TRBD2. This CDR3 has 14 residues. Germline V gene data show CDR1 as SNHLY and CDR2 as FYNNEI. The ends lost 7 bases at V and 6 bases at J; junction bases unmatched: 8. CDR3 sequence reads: CASTRRGRAGELFF. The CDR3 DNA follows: TGTGCCAGCACCCGGCGGGGGAGGGCCGGGGAGCTGTTTTTT.

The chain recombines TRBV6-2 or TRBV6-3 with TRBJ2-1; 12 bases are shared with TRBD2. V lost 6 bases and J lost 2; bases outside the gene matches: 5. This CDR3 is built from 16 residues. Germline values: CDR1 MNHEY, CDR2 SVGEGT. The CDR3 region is CASSPRTSGTYNEQFF. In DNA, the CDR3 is TGTGCCAGCAGCCCCCGGACTAGCGGGACCTACAATGAGCAGTTCTTC.

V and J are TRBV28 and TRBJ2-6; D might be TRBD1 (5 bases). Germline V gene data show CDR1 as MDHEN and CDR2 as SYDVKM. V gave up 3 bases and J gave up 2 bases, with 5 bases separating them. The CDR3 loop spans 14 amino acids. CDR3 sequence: CASSLGPGANVLTF. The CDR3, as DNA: TGTGCCAGCAGTTTGGGGCCTGGGGCCAACGTCCTGACTTTC.

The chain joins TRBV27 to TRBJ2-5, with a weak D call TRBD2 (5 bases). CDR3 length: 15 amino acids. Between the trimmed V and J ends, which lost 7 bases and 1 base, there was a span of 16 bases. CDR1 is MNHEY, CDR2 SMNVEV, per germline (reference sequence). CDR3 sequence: CASNMIGGTQETQYF. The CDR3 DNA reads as TGTGCCAGCAACATGATCGGAGGTACCCAAGAGACCCAGTACTTC.

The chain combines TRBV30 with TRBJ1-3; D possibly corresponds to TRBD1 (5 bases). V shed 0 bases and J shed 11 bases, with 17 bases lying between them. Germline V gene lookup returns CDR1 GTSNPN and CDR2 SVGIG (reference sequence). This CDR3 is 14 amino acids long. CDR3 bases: TGTGCCTGGAGTGTAATAGGACACCCGACCTCCATATATTTT. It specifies CAWSVIGHPTSIYF.

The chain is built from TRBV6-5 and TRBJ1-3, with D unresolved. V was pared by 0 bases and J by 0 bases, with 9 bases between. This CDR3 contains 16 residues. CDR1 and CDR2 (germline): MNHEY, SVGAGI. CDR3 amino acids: CASSYSAVPSGNTIYF. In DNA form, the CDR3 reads TGTGCCAGCAGTTACTCCGCAGTTCCCTCTGGAAACACCATATATTTT.

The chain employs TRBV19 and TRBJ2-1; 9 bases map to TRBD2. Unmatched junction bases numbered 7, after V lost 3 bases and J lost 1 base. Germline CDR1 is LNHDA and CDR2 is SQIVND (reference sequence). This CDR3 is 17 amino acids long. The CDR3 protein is CASSIIGGGVSYNEQFF. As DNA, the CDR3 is TGTGCCAGTAGTATTATCGGCGGGGGGGTGTCCTACAATGAGCAGTTCTTC.

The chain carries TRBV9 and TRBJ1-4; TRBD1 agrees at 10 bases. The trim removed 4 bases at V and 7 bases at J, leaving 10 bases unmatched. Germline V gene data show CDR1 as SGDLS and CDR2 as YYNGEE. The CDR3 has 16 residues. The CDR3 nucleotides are TGTGCCAGCAGCCCGCGGACAGGGGGAGCAAGTGAAAAACTGTTTTTT. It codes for CASSPRTGGASEKLFF. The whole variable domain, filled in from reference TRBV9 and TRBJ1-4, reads DSGVTQTPKHLITATGQRVTLRCSPRSGDLSVYWYQQSLDQGLQFLIQYYNGEERAKGNILERFSAQQFPDLHSELNLSSLELGDSALYFCASSPRTGGASEKLFFGSGTQLSVL.

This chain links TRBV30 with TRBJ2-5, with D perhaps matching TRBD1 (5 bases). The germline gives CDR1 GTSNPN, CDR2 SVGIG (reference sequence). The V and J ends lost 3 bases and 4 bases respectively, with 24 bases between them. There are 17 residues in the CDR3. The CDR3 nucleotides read TGTGCCTGGAGCTCCTCGGTAGGGGTCGGAGTCCCAGAGACCCAGTACTTC. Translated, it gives CAWSSSVGVGVPETQYF.

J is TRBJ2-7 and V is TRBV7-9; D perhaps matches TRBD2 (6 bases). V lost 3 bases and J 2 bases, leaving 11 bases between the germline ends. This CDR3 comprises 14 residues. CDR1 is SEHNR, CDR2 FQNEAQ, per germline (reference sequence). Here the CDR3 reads CASSFGGSAYEQYF. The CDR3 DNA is TGTGCCAGCAGCTTCGGGGGTTCTGCCTACGAGCAGTACTTC.

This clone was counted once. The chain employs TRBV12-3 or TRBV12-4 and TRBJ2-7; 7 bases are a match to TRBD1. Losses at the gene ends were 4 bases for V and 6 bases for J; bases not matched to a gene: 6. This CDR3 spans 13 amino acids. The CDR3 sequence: CASSYTGDGEQYF. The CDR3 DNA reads TGTGCCAGCAGTTACACAGGGGACGGCGAGCAGTACTTC.

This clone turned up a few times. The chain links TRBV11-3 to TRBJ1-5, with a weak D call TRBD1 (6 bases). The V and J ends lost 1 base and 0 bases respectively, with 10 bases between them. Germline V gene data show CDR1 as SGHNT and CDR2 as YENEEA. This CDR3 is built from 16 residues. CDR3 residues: CASSLGTADSNQPQHF. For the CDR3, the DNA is TGTGCCAGCAGCTTAGGGACAGCAGATAGCAATCAGCCCCAGCATTTT.

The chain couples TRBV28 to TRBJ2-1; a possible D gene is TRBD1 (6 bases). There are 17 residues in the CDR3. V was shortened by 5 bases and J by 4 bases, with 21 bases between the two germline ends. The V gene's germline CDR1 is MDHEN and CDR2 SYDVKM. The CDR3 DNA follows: TGTGCCAGCAGTCCAAAGGGGGTTACAAGTTCATACAATGAGCAGTTCTTC. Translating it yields CASSPKGVTSSYNEQFF.

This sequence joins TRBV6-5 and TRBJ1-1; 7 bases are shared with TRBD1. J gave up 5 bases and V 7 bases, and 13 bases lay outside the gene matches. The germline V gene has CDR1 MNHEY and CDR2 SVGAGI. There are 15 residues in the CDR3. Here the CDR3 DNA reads TGTGCCAGCATGTATGGAAACAGGGGAGAAACTGAAGCTTTCTTT. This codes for CASMYGNRGETEAFF.

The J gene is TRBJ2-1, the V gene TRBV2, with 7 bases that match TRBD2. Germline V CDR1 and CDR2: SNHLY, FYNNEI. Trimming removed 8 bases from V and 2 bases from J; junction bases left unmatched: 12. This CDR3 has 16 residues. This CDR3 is CASLERERGPYNEQFF. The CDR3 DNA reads TGTGCCAGCCTCGAACGGGAGCGGGGACCCTACAATGAGCAGTTCTTC.

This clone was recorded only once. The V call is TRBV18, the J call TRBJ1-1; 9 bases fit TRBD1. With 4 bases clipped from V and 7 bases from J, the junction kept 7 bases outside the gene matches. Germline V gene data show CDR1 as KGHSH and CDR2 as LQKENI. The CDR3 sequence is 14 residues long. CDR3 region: CASSRTTGGSEAFF. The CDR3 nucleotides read TGTGCCAGCTCACGCACGACAGGGGGAAGTGAAGCTTTCTTT.

The CDR3 bases are TGCAGCGTTGGGGACAGGGCCCTAAGCACAGATACGCAGTATTTT. Protein: CSVGDRALSTDTQYF. The chain combines TRBV29-1 with TRBJ2-3, with TRBD1 matching over 9 bases. The length of the CDR3 is 15 residues. V was pared by 4 bases and J by 0 bases, with 5 bases of the junction left unmatched. Germline V gene data show CDR1 as SQVTM and CDR2 as ANQGSEA.

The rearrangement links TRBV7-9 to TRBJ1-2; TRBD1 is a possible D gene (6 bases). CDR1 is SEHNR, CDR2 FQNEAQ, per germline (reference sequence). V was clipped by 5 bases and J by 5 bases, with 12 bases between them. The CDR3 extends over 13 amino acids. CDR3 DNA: TGTGCCAGCAGCCCTCCACAGGGTTATGGCTACACCTTC. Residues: CASSPPQGYGYTF. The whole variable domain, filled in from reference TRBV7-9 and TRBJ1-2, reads DTGVSQNPRHKITKRGQNVTFRCDPISEHNRLYWYRQTLGQGPEFLTYFQNEAQLEKSRLLSDRFSAERPKGSFSTLEIQRTEQGDSAMYLCASSPPQGYGYTFGSGTRLTVV.

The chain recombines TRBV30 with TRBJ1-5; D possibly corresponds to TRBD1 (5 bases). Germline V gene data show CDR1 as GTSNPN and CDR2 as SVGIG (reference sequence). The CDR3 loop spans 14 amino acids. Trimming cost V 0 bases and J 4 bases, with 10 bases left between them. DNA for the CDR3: TGTGCCTGGAGTGTACCCGGGGGAAATCAGCCCCAGCATTTT. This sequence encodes CAWSVPGGNQPQHF.

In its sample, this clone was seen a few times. The chain's CDR3 is CASSQDRVLLSGNTIYF. CDR3 DNA sequence: TGTGCCAGCAGCCAAGATCGGGTACTTCTCTCTGGAAACACCATATATTTT. V and J are TRBV4-2 and TRBJ1-3; D is unclear. CDR1 and CDR2 (germline): LGHNA, YNFKEQ. The CDR3 has 17 amino acids. Trimming stripped 0 bases from V and 0 bases from J, with 12 bases between.

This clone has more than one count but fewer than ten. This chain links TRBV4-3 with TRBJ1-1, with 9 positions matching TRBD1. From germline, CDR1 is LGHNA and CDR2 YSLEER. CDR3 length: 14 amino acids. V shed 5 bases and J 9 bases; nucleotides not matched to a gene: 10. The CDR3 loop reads CASSLRPGQGKAFF. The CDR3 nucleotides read TGCGCCAGCAGCTTACGCCCGGGACAGGGAAAAGCTTTCTTT.

The CDR3 DNA is TGTGCCAGCAGCTTCTCAGGCGGGACTAGCGCCCAAGAGACCCAGTACTTC. Protein sequence: CASSFSGGTSAQETQYF. V and J are TRBV11-2 and TRBJ2-5; 10 bases agree with TRBD2. The CDR3 loop spans 17 amino acids. CDR1 and CDR2 (germline): SGHAT, FQNNGV. The V and J ends lost 3 bases and 1 base, in that order; junction bases with no gene match: 8.

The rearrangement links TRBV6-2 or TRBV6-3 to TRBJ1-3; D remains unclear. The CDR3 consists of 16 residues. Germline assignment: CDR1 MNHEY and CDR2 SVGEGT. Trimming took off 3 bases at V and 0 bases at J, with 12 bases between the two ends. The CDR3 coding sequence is TGTGCCAGCAGTTATCGGAGGAAGGGCTCTGGAAACACCATATATTTT. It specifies CASSYRRKGSGNTIYF.

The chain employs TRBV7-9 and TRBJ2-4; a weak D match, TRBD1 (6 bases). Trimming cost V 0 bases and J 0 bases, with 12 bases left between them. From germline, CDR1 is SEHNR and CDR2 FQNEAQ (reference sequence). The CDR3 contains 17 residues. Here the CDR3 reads CASSLAYGQTAKNIQYF. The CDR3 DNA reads TGTGCCAGCAGCTTAGCGTACGGACAGACAGCCAAAAACATTCAGTACTTC.